The T cell receptor beta chain described here comes from a study of CD8+CD57+ T cells in acquired aplastic anemia. Across the study: Sorted CD4+ and CD8+ cells gave an average of roughly 3.2 ug of DNA. Reads per healthy sample averaged around 10 million (CD4+) and some 12 million (CD8+).

With 8 bases removed from V and 5 bases from J, the gap between germline ends came to 23 bases. Germline V gives CDR1 MNHEY, CDR2 SVGAGI. The CDR3 runs 16 residues. A remark on this clonotype: No antigen is known for it. A much larger clone differs by one base, so this may be a read error.

Study-wide results and limits: Common to patients and controls were roughly 30 CD8+ CDR3 sequences.

TCR beta VDJ and CDR3 were profiled, and genomic DNA was the template. TCRdb reprocessed the reads via MiXCR and lists one record per CDR3 protein. The repertoire consists of 150,000 or so distinct CDR3 sequences, with 63% occurring once and the leading ten covering about 41%. The chain recombines TRBV6-5 with TRBJ2-3; a weak D match, TRBD2 (6 bases). This receptor was taken from a human donor in good health. Material for sequencing was sorted CD4+, CD8+, or CD8+CD57+ T cells (not recorded which) from PBMCs. The CDR3 loop is CASGSGGAPPEDTQYF. The CDR3 nucleotides are TGTGCCAGCGGTAGTGGAGGGGCACCCCCGGAAGATACGCAGTATTTT.